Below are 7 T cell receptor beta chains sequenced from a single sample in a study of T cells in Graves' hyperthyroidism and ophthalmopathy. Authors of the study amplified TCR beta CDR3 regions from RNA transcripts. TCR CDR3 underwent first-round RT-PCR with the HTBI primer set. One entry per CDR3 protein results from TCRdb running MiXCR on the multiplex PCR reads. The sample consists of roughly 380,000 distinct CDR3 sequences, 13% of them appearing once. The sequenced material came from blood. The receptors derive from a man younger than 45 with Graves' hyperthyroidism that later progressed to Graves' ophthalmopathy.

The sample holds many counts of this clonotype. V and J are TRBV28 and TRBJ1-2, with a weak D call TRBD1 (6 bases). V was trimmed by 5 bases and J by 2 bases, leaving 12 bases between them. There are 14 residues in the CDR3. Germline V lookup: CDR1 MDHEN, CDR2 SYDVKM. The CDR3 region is CASSPYTGNYGYTF. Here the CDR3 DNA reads TGTGCCAGCAGTCCGTACACAGGGAACTATGGCTACACCTTC.

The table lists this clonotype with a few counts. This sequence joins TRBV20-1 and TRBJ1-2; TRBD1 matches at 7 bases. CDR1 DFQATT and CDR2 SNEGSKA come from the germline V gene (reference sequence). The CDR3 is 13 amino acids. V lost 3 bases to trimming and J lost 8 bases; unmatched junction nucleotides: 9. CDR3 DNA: TGCAGTGCTAGGGAGGGGGCCAGGGGGGGCTACACCTTC. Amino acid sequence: CSAREGARGGYTF.

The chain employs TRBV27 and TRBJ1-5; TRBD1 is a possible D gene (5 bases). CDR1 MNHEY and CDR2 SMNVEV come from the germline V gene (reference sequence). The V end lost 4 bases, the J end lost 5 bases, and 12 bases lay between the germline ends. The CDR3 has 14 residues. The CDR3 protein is CASSWGTGHQPQHF. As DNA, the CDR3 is TGTGCCAGCAGTTGGGGGACGGGTCATCAGCCCCAGCATTTT.

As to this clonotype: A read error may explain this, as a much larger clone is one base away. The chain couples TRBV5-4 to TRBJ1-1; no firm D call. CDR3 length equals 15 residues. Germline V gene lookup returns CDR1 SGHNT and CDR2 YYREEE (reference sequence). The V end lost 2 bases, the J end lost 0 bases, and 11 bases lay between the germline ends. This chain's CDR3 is CASSFFGVMNTEAFF. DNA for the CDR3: TGTGCCAGCAGCTTTTTCGGGGTCATGAACACTGAAGCTTTCTTT.

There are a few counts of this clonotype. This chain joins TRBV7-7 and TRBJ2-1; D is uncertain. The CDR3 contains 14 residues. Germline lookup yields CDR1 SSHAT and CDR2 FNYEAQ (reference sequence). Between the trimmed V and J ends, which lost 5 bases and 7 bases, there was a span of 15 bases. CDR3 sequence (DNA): TGTGCCAGCAGCCCACGGATGAACGTAAATGAGCAGTTCTTC. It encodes CASSPRMNVNEQFF.

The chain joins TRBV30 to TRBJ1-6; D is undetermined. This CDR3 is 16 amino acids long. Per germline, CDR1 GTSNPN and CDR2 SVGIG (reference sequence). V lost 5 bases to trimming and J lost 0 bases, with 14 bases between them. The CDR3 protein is CAWEEGYSSYNSPLHF. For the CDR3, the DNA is TGTGCCTGGGAGGAAGGCTATAGCTCCTATAATTCACCCCTCCACTTT.

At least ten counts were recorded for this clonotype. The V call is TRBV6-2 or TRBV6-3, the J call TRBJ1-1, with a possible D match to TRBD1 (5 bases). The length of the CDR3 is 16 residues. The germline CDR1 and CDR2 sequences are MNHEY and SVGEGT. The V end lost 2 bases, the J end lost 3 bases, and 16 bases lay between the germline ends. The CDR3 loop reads CASSYLTGDGDTEAFF. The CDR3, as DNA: TGTGCCAGCAGTTACCTAACAGGAGATGGGGACACTGAAGCTTTCTTT.